The 30 T cell receptor beta chains given below trace back to one sample, sequenced in a study of blood T cell repertoires in COVID-19. Sequencing used immunoSEQ multiplex PCR; TCRdb keeps in-frame clones, though not all of them. The repertoire has about 200,000 clones, 80% to 90% of them found once; the top ten carry about 10%. The sample was peripheral blood. The receptors stem from a woman aged 80 or over with acute or convalescent COVID-19.

This rearrangement joins TRBV18 to TRBJ1-1; D is undetermined. Deletions cut 2 bases from V and 3 bases from J, with 13 bases between. This CDR3 is 15 amino acids long. Per germline, CDR1 KGHSH and CDR2 LQKENI. CDR3: CASSPIPLRDTEAFF. The CDR3 coding sequence is TGTGCCAGCTCACCAATCCCACTACGGGACACTGAAGCTTTCTTT.

The V gene is TRBV24-1, the J gene TRBJ1-5; possible D gene TRBD1, 6 bases. V dropped 4 bases and J dropped 2 bases, with 14 bases sitting between them. The CDR3 runs to 16 residues. The germline V gene has CDR1 KGHDR and CDR2 SFDVKD. Written as DNA, the CDR3 is TGTGCCACCAGTGACCCCAGGGCAGGGGGCAATCAGCCCCAGCATTTT. The encoded protein is CATSDPRAGGNQPQHF.

The chain employs TRBV7-2 and TRBJ2-3; 12 nucleotides agree with TRBD2. With 5 bases clipped from V and 6 bases from J, the junction kept 12 bases outside the gene matches. CDR3 length: 17 residues. Germline V gives CDR1 SGHTA, CDR2 FQGNSA. CDR3 nucleotides: TGTGCCAGCAGCGGCCGGACTAGCGGGGACCCCCTCGATACGCAGTATTTT. Residues: CASSGRTSGDPLDTQYF.

This chain links TRBV5-1 with TRBJ1-6; a weak D match, TRBD1 (6 bases). Deletions cut 6 bases from V and 0 bases from J, with 13 bases between. Germline lookup yields CDR1 SGHRS and CDR2 YFSETQ. CDR3 length equals 16 residues. The CDR3: CASTKGEPSYNSPLHF. CDR3 in DNA: TGCGCCAGCACCAAGGGGGAACCCTCCTATAATTCACCCCTCCACTTT.

The chain combines TRBV19 with TRBJ1-6; D gene ambiguous. Trimming took off 4 bases at V and 7 bases at J, with 11 bases between the two ends. CDR1 and CDR2 from the germline V gene are LNHDA and SQIVND (reference sequence). The CDR3 runs 14 residues. CDR3 nucleotides: TGTGCCAGTAGTACAGGATTCGGCAATTCACCCCTCCACTTT. Translation: CASSTGFGNSPLHF.

This chain uses TRBV10-3 with TRBJ2-7; D is possibly TRBD2 (6 bases). This CDR3 comprises 15 residues. From germline, CDR1 is ENHRY and CDR2 SYGVKD. V lost 2 bases and J 6 bases, leaving 17 bases between the germline ends. CDR3 DNA sequence: TGTGCCATCAGTGAGACCCCGGGACTCGGGGTCGAGCAGTACTTC. Its protein product is CAISETPGLGVEQYF.

The chain couples TRBV19 to TRBJ2-5, with D maybe TRBD2 (6 bases). The germline V and J ends were trimmed by 5 bases and 5 bases, with 21 bases remaining between them. This CDR3 region has 16 residues. In germline, CDR1 is LNHDA, CDR2 SQIVND (reference sequence). In DNA, the CDR3 is TGTGCCAGTAGTCAATTCCCAACTAGCCGGGGGGAGACCCAGTACTTC. Translating gives CASSQFPTSRGETQYF. Complete variable domain (other parts from reference TRBV19 and TRBJ2-5): DGGITQSPKYLFRKEGQNVTLSCEQNLNHDAMYWYRQDPGQGLRLIYYSQIVNDFQKGDIAEGYSVSREKKESFPLTVTSAQKNPTAFYLCASSQFPTSRGETQYFGPGTRLLVL.

The V call is TRBV10-3, the J call TRBJ1-2; TRBD1 agrees at 8 bases. Germline CDR1 ENHRY, CDR2 SYGVKD. J was trimmed by 7 bases and V by 1 base; bases with no gene match: 5. The CDR3 is 14 residues long. CDR3 residues: CAISEFQQGGGYTF. The CDR3 DNA reads as TGTGCCATCAGTGAGTTCCAACAGGGGGGTGGCTACACCTTC.

The chain links TRBV18 to TRBJ1-2, with 7 bases fitting TRBD1. Germline loops: CDR1 KGHSH, CDR2 LQKENI. The CDR3 extends over 12 amino acids. Trimming removed 3 bases from V and 8 bases from J; junction bases left unmatched: 3. CDR3 sequence: CASSPQGDGYTF. The CDR3 coding sequence is TGTGCCAGCTCACCCCAGGGGGACGGCTACACCTTC. Drawing the rest from reference TRBV18 and TRBJ1-2, the complete variable domain is NAGVMQNPRHLVRRRGQEARLRCSPMKGHSHVYWYRQLPEEGLKFMVYLQKENIIDESGMPKERFSAEFPKEGPSILRIQQVVRGDSAAYFCASSPQGDGYTFGSGTRLTVV.

The genes are TRBV7-2 and TRBJ1-3; 7 bases line up with TRBD1. Losses at the gene ends were 1 base for V and 0 bases for J; bases not matched to a gene: 6. Germline CDR1 reads SGHTA; CDR2 reads FQGNSA. The CDR3 extends over 17 amino acids. The CDR3: CASSLEGTAGSGNTIYF. Written as DNA, the CDR3 is TGTGCCAGCAGCTTAGAGGGGACAGCCGGCTCTGGAAACACCATATATTTT.

This rearrangement joins TRBV19 to TRBJ2-1; 8 bases agree with TRBD1. The germline V gene encodes CDR1 LNHDA and CDR2 SQIVND (reference sequence). This CDR3 spans 14 amino acids. The V gene end was trimmed by 7 bases and the J gene end by 6 bases; junction bases not matched to a gene: 8. This CDR3 is CASTQGTGANEQFF. The CDR3 region has the DNA TGTGCCAGTACCCAGGGGACAGGTGCCAATGAGCAGTTCTTC. The complete variable domain, with remaining parts taken from reference TRBV19 and TRBJ2-1, reads DGGITQSPKYLFRKEGQNVTLSCEQNLNHDAMYWYRQDPGQGLRLIYYSQIVNDFQKGDIAEGYSVSREKKESFPLTVTSAQKNPTAFYLCASTQGTGANEQFFGPGTRLTVL.

The chain has TRBV28 and TRBJ1-3; TRBD1 agrees at 8 bases. The ends lost 3 bases at V and 4 bases at J; junction bases unmatched: 14. The CDR3 spans 18 residues. The V gene's germline CDR1 is MDHEN and CDR2 SYDVKM. This CDR3 reads CASSFYPSPGQAGNTIYF. The DNA of the CDR3 is TGTGCCAGCAGTTTCTATCCCTCCCCGGGACAGGCCGGAAACACCATATATTTT.

This clone was counted a few times. The DNA of the CDR3 is TGTGCCAGCAGCTTAGCAACCGATTGGCAACAGGGCCATGGCTACACCTTC. This codes for CASSLATDWQQGHGYTF. This sequence joins TRBV7-9 and TRBJ1-2; tentative D call: TRBD1 (6 bases). CDR1 SEHNR and CDR2 FQNEAQ come from the germline V gene (reference sequence). The CDR3 spans 17 residues. The germline V and J ends were trimmed by 0 bases and 6 bases, with 20 bases remaining between them.

The chain uses TRBV27 and TRBJ2-7; possibly TRBD2 for D (5 bases). This CDR3 has 13 amino acids. Germline-derived CDR1 and CDR2 are MNHEY and SMNVEV (reference sequence). The V end lost 6 bases, the J end lost 2 bases, and 11 bases lay between the germline ends. The CDR3 nucleotides read TGTGCCAGCAGACTAGACGGACCCTACGAGCAGTACTTC. This gives the protein CASRLDGPYEQYF.

This sequence joins TRBV7-3 and TRBJ1-6, with D possibly TRBD1 on 5 matching bases. Germline CDR1 reads SGHTA; CDR2 reads FQGTGA. This CDR3 is built from 16 residues. With 6 bases removed from V and 5 bases from J, the gap between germline ends came to 17 bases. The CDR3 spells CASSSMGGFNNSPLHF. The CDR3, as DNA: TGTGCCAGCAGTTCAATGGGGGGTTTCAATAATTCACCCCTCCACTTT.

This clone was observed a few times. This chain connects TRBV5-1 to TRBJ2-5; D perhaps matches TRBD2 (5 bases). Per the germline V gene, CDR1 is SGHRS and CDR2 is YFSETQ. V was trimmed by 9 bases and J by 1 base, leaving 16 bases between them. The CDR3 runs 14 residues. The CDR3 is CATSPEAGQETQYF. The DNA for the CDR3 is TGCGCCACCTCCCCCGAGGCGGGCCAAGAGACCCAGTACTTC. The full variable domain, in which reference TRBV5-1 and TRBJ2-5 provide the parts outside the CDR3, is KAGVTQTPRYLIKTRGQQVTLSCSPISGHRSVSWYQQTPGQGLQFLFEYFSETQRNKGNFPGRFSGRQFSNSRSEMNVSTLELGDSALYLCATSPEAGQETQYFGPGTRLLVL.

The gene calls are TRBV19 and TRBJ2-5; a possible D gene is TRBD2 (6 bases). Germline assignment: CDR1 LNHDA and CDR2 SQIVND (reference sequence). V was clipped by 6 bases and J by 4 bases, with 15 bases between them. This CDR3 spans 14 amino acids. Here the CDR3 reads CASSPGAGRETQYF. CDR3 DNA sequence: TGTGCCAGTAGCCCCGGTGCGGGAAGAGAGACCCAGTACTTC.

The chain links TRBV2 to TRBJ2-5; 15 bases line up with TRBD2. V shed 5 bases and J 1 base; nucleotides not matched to a gene: 11. The CDR3 contains 19 residues. The germline V gene has CDR1 SNHLY and CDR2 FYNNEI. The CDR3 region is CASSTQSGTSGGTQETQYF. The CDR3 bases are TGTGCCAGCAGTACCCAATCTGGGACTAGCGGGGGGACCCAAGAGACCCAGTACTTC.

The V and J genes are TRBV28 and TRBJ2-5, with 7 nucleotides matching TRBD1. Germline V gene lookup returns CDR1 MDHEN and CDR2 SYDVKM. CDR3 length: 13 residues. J gave up 5 bases and V 7 bases, and 7 bases lay outside the gene matches. CDR3 DNA: TGTGCCAGCACTTACAGGGGTGGGGAGACCCAGTACTTC. Amino acids: CASTYRGGETQYF.

The chain employs TRBV11-3 and TRBJ2-2, with D unresolved. CDR1 is SGHNT, CDR2 YENEEA, per germline. This CDR3 has 12 residues. V lost 5 bases and J 4 bases, leaving 5 bases between the germline ends. The CDR3 reads CASSPVTGELFF. The CDR3 DNA is TGTGCCAGCAGCCCCGTCACCGGGGAGCTGTTTTTT.

The rearrangement links TRBV7-3 to TRBJ1-4, with 7 bases matching TRBD1. V was clipped by 3 bases and J by 6 bases; unmatched bases: 1. Germline V gene lookup returns CDR1 SGHTA and CDR2 FQGTGA. The length of the CDR3 is 13 residues. CDR3 protein: CASSFGQDEKLFF. The DNA for the CDR3 is TGTGCCAGCAGCTTTGGACAGGATGAAAAACTGTTTTTT.

The J gene is TRBJ2-7, the V gene TRBV18; D not resolved. This CDR3 is 13 amino acids long. V gave up 3 bases and J gave up 0 bases, with 6 bases separating them. Germline CDR1 and CDR2: KGHSH and LQKENI. The CDR3 DNA reads as TGTGCCAGCTCACCCGCCAGCTCCTACGAGCAGTACTTC. It codes for CASSPASSYEQYF.

The J gene is TRBJ1-4, the V gene TRBV11-2; the match to TRBD1 covers 10 bases. The length of the CDR3 is 16 residues. The germline V gene has CDR1 SGHAT and CDR2 FQNNGV. V trimming: 5 bases; J trimming: 8 bases; junction bases outside the gene matches: 11. CDR3 coding DNA: TGTGCCAGCAGCGCGGGACAGGGGATTTCCGACGAAAAACTGTTTTTT. Translating it yields CASSAGQGISDEKLFF.

The chain is built from TRBV5-6 and TRBJ1-2, with 8 nucleotides matching TRBD1. Looked up from germline, CDR1 is SGHDT and CDR2 is YYEEEE. V lost 4 bases, J lost 5 bases, and 10 bases stayed unmatched. The CDR3 runs to 15 residues. Written as DNA, the CDR3 is TGTGCCAGCAGCGGGTGGACAGGGACTGGATATGGCTACACCTTC. As protein: CASSGWTGTGYGYTF.

This sequence joins TRBV15 and TRBJ1-1; the D gene is possibly TRBD1 (5 bases). Trimming shortened V by 5 bases and J by 4 bases, and 20 bases separated the two germline ends. CDR1 LNHNV and CDR2 YYDKDF come from the germline V gene (reference sequence). The length of the CDR3 is 16 residues. CDR3 loop: CATSRDVGRGGTEAFF. For the CDR3, the DNA is TGTGCCACCAGCCGGGACGTAGGGAGGGGAGGCACTGAAGCTTTCTTT.

The chain couples TRBV19 to TRBJ1-5; D might be TRBD1 (5 bases). V was trimmed by 2 bases and J by 7 bases, leaving 12 bases between them. The CDR3 has 14 amino acids. Per germline, CDR1 LNHDA and CDR2 SQIVND (reference sequence). CDR3 bases: TGTGCCAGTAGTATAACGTCGGGGGACCAGCCCCAGCATTTT. It is translated as CASSITSGDQPQHF.

The chain combines TRBV6-5 with TRBJ1-1; D unresolved. CDR1 MNHEY and CDR2 SVGAGI come from the germline V gene. The CDR3 is 14 residues long. Trimming removed 7 bases from V and 4 bases from J, with 16 bases in between. CDR3 region: CASIWWRAGTEAFF. In DNA form, the CDR3 reads TGTGCCAGCATCTGGTGGCGGGCGGGCACTGAAGCTTTCTTT.

The genes are TRBV5-6 and TRBJ2-2, with a possible D match to TRBD1 (5 bases). The germline gives CDR1 SGHDT, CDR2 YYEEEE. The CDR3 spans 14 residues. The germline V and J ends were trimmed by 3 bases and 7 bases, with 13 bases remaining between them. CDR3 in DNA: TGTGCCAGCAGCTACCGCAGGGTAGGCGGGGAGCTGTTTTTT. Its translation is CASSYRRVGGELFF.

Concerning this clone: Sequence at one end of the junction differs from germline and may be a read error. The V gene is TRBV30, the J gene TRBJ1-3; D might be TRBD1 (5 bases). Germline assignment: CDR1 GTSNPN and CDR2 SVGIG (reference sequence). The CDR3 sequence is 13 residues long. The CDR3 DNA reads as TGTGCCTGGAGTGTAATCGCTCAGGGCCCCTTACATTTT. It is translated as CAWSVIAQGPLHF.

The chain uses TRBV12-3 or TRBV12-4 and TRBJ2-5; D is undetermined. Trimming removed 0 bases at V and 2 bases at J, with 4 bases between. The CDR3 runs to 13 residues. The CDR3 DNA reads TGTGCCAGCAGTTTAGCCAGTCAAGAGACCCAGTACTTC. Translating it yields CASSLASQETQYF.